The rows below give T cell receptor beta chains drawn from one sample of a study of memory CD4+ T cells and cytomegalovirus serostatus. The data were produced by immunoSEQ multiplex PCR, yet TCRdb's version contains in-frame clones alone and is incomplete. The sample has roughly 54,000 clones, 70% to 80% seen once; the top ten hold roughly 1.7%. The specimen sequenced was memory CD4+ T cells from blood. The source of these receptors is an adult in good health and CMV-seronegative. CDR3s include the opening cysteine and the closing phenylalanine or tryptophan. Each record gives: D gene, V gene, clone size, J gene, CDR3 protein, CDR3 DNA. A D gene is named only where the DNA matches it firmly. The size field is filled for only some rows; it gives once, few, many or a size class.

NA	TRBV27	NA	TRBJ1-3	CASSLTPTASGNTIYF	TGTGCCAGCAGTTTAACCCCGACAGCCTCTGGAAACACCATATATTTT
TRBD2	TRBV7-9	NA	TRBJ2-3	CASSLGGGRPTDTQYF	TGTGCCAGCAGCTTAGGTGGCGGGAGGCCGACAGATACGCAGTATTTT
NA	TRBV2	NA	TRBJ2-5	CASSDTGARGETQYF	TGTGCCAGCAGTGACACCGGGGCTCGAGGGGAGACCCAGTACTTC
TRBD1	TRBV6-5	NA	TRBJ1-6	CASSSRGGAGSSPLHF	TGTGCCAGCAGTTCCAGAGGGGGCGCGGGTTCCTCACCCCTCCACTTT
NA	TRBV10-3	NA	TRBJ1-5	CAISGGTHGVYNQPQHF	TGTGCCATCAGTGGGGGGACCCACGGGGTATACAATCAGCCCCAGCATTTT
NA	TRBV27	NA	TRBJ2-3	CASRGILSTDTQYF	TGTGCCAGCAGAGGGATTCTTTCCACAGATACGCAGTATTTT
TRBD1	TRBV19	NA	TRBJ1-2	CASTNDRAVRGYTF	TGTGCCAGTACCAACGACAGGGCGGTACGGGGCTACACCTTC
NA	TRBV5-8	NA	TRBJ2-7	CASSPRAYEQYF	TGTGCCAGCAGCCCCCGGGCCTACGAGCAGTACTTC
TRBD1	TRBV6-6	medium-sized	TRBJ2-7	CASSQGQGTYEQYF	TGTGCCAGCAGTCAGGGACAGGGAACTTACGAGCAGTACTTC
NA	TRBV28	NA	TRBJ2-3	CASTPRRGRDTQYF	TGTGCCAGCACCCCAAGACGGGGGAGGGATACGCAGTATTTT
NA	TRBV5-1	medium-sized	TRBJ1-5	CASSLRREKALNQPQHF	TGCGCCAGCAGCTTGCGCAGGGAGAAAGCCCTGAATCAGCCCCAGCATTTT
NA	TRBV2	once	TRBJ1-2	CASRNQGYTF	TGTGCCAGCAGAAACCAGGGCTACACCTTC
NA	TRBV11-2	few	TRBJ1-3	CASKRLSGNTIYF	TGTGCCAGTAAACGCCTATCTGGAAACACCATATATTTT
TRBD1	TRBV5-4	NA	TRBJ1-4	CASSDMTGEMRKLFF	TGTGCCAGCAGCGACATGACAGGGGAAATGAGGAAACTGTTTTTT
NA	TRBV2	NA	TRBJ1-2	CASSGGGGYTF	TGTGCCAGCAGTGGGGGGGGAGGCTACACCTTC
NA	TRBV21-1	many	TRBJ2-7	CASSTPGLAGGRRSYEQYF	TGTGCCAGCAGCACCCCCGGACTAGCGGGGGGGCGTAGGTCCTACGAGCAGTACTTC
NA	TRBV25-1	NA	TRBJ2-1	CASSEWGGNHNEQFF	TGTGCCAGCAGTGAATGGGGCGGGAACCACAATGAGCAGTTCTTC
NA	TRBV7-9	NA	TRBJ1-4	CASSLALGGVEKLFF	TGTGCCAGCAGCTTAGCGCTTGGGGGCGTCGAAAAACTGTTTTTT
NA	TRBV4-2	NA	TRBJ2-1	CASSQGGPRPNEQFF	TGTGCCAGCAGCCAAGGCGGGCCCCGGCCAAATGAGCAGTTCTTC
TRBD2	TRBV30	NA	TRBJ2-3	CAWSVRGGGTDTQYF	TGTGCCTGGAGTGTACGCGGGGGGGGCACAGATACGCAGTATTTT
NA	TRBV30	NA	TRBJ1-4	CAWSVPLSRVFF	TGTGCCTGGAGTGTCCCGTTATCAAGGGTGTTTTTT
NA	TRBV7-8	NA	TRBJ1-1	CASSLASGAKTEAFF	TGTGCCAGCAGCTTAGCGTCCGGGGCGAAGACTGAAGCTTTCTTT
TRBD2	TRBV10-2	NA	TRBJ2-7	CASSGGREGYEQYF	TGCGCCAGCAGTGGGGGGCGGGAGGGGTACGAGCAGTACTTC
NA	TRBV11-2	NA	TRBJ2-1	CASSSRSRVGGNEQFF	TGTGCCAGCAGCAGCCGCTCCCGGGTAGGAGGGAATGAGCAGTTCTTC
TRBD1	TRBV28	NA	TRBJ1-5	CASSFAGQGADQPQHF	TGTGCCAGCAGTTTTGCGGGACAGGGGGCTGATCAGCCCCAGCATTTT
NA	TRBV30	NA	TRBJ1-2	CAWSTGQTFYGYTF	TGTGCCTGGAGTACCGGACAGACATTCTATGGCTACACCTTC
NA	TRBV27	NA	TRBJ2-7	CASSLSTYEQYF	TGTGCCAGCAGTCTATCCACCTACGAGCAGTACTTC
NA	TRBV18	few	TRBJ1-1	CASSPGGGVNTEAFF	TGTGCCAGCTCACCGGGGGGTGGGGTGAACACTGAAGCTTTCTTT
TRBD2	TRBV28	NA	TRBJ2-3	CASRAGGGASTDTQYF	TGTGCCAGCCGGGCGGGGGGTGGCGCTAGCACAGATACGCAGTATTTT
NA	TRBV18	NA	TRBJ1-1	CASSPPGAEWSTEAFF	TGTGCCAGCTCACCCCCGGGCGCGGAGTGGAGCACTGAAGCTTTCTTT
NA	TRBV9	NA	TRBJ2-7	CASSVRAPSREQYF	TGTGCCAGCAGCGTACGGGCACCGTCCCGCGAGCAGTACTTC
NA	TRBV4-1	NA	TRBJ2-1	CASSQGPSAPRQFF	TGCGCCAGCAGCCAAGGCCCGTCGGCCCCTCGACAGTTCTTC
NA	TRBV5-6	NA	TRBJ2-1	CASSLGEEVF	TGTGCCAGCAGCTTGGGCGAGGAGGTCTTC
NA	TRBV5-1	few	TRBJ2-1	CASSQDYFGQFF	TGCGCCAGCAGCCAGGACTACTTTGGGCAGTTCTTC
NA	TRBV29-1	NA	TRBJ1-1	CSVRGARTEAFF	TGCAGCGTTCGGGGGGCTCGGACTGAAGCTTTCTTT
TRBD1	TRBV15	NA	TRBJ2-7	CATSRGAGGTYEQYF	TGTGCCACCAGCAGAGGGGCAGGGGGTACCTACGAGCAGTACTTC
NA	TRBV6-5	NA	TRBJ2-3	CASSYLRAGNTDTQYF	TGTGCCAGCAGTTACCTCCGGGCGGGAAACACAGATACGCAGTATTTT
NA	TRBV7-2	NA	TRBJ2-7	CASSWSFPLSYEQYF	TGTGCCAGCAGTTGGTCGTTCCCTCTCTCCTACGAGCAGTACTTC
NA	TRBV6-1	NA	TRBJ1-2	CASSLSVGDYGYTF	TGTGCCAGCAGCCTGAGTGTGGGGGACTATGGCTACACCTTC
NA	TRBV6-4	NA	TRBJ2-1	CASSDAFGRDLHNEQFF	TGTGCCAGCAGTGACGCGTTCGGCCGAGACTTACACAATGAGCAGTTCTTC
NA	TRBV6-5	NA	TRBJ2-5	CASSGGIRETQYF	TGTGCCAGCAGTGGGGGGATAAGGGAGACCCAGTACTTC
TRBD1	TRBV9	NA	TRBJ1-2	CASSAPDRDDGYTF	TGTGCCAGCAGCGCCCCGGACAGGGACGATGGCTACACCTTC
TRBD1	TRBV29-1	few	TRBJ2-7	CSVVRTGNIYEQYF	TGCAGCGTTGTTAGGACAGGGAATATCTACGAGCAGTACTTC
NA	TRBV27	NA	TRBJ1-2	CASSFRGMPGKDYGYTF	TGTGCCAGCAGTTTCAGGGGAATGCCGGGGAAAGACTATGGCTACACCTTC
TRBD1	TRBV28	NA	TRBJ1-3	CASSSSTGAGNTIYF	TGTGCCAGCAGTTCCTCCACAGGGGCTGGAAACACCATATATTTT
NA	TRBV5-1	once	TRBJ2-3	CASSRRTFTDTQYF	TGCGCCAGCAGCAGACGGACATTCACAGATACGCAGTATTTT
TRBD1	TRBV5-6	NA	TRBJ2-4	CASSFGQGEYIQYF	TGTGCCAGCAGCTTCGGACAGGGAGAATACATTCAGTACTTC